The 22 T cell receptor beta chains below were found in one sample sequenced in a study of blood T cell repertoires in COVID-19. Produced via immunoSEQ multiplex PCR; TCRdb's table is partial and in-frame only. The sample records about 150,000 clones, around 91% being singletons. Sequenced: peripheral blood. These receptors all come from a woman in her 40s with acute or convalescent COVID-19.

The genes are TRBV19 and TRBJ1-4; D is ambiguous. V was pared by 2 bases and J by 8 bases, with 12 bases between. Per the germline V gene, CDR1 is LNHDA and CDR2 is SQIVND (reference sequence). The CDR3 runs to 14 residues. The CDR3 DNA reads TGTGCCAGTAGTATAACGGGAGGGCGAGAAAAACTGTTTTTT. This encodes CASSITGGREKLFF.

This sequence joins TRBV6-5 and TRBJ1-5; D is uncertain. V was clipped by 2 bases and J by 6 bases, with 8 bases between them. The CDR3 sequence is 13 residues long. In germline, CDR1 is MNHEY, CDR2 SVGAGI. CDR3 sequence reads: CASSYENGQPQHF. The CDR3 DNA follows: TGTGCCAGCAGTTACGAAAACGGTCAGCCCCAGCATTTT.

This chain joins TRBV6-6 and TRBJ2-7; 12 positions match TRBD2. J gave up 7 bases and V 5 bases, and 18 bases lay outside the gene matches. The CDR3 is made up of 18 amino acids. Germline loops: CDR1 MNHNY, CDR2 SVGAGI (reference sequence). The CDR3 loop reads CASSPSRTSGALGDEQYF. CDR3 DNA sequence: TGTGCCAGCAGTCCCTCCCGGACTAGCGGGGCCTTAGGGGATGAGCAGTACTTC.

The gene calls are TRBV6-5 and TRBJ2-7, with TRBD1 matching 8 bases. V dropped 7 bases and J dropped 1; count of bases not matched to a gene: 6. This CDR3 is 14 amino acids long. The germline CDR1 and CDR2 sequences are MNHEY and SVGAGI. CDR3 nucleotides: TGTGCCAGCAAAGGACAGGGAAATTCCTACGAGCAGTACTTC. The encoded protein is CASKGQGNSYEQYF.

The gene calls are TRBV3-1 (or the pseudogene TRBV3-2) and TRBJ2-5; possible D gene TRBD1, 5 bases. From germline, CDR1 is LGHDT and CDR2 YNNKEL (reference sequence). The CDR3 contains 14 residues. The V gene lost 3 bases and the J gene lost 4 bases, with 12 bases spanning the gap. This CDR3 is CASSHPNQGETQYF. DNA for the CDR3: TGTGCCAGCAGCCATCCGAACCAGGGAGAGACCCAGTACTTC.

In this sample, this clone turned up once. The J gene is TRBJ1-2, the V gene TRBV30; D is unclear. The germline V and J ends were trimmed by 1 base and 3 bases, with 9 bases remaining between them. CDR1 and CDR2 (germline): GTSNPN, SVGIG (reference sequence). The CDR3 has 13 amino acids. CDR3 region: CAWSEREDYGYTF. For the CDR3, the DNA is TGTGCCTGGAGTGAACGGGAGGACTATGGCTACACCTTC.

The chain joins TRBV7-3 to TRBJ2-3, with 13 bases fitting TRBD2. CDR1 is SGHTA and CDR2 is FQGTGA in the germline V gene. The CDR3 has 15 residues. Trimming took 5 bases from V and 3 from J; bases not matched to a gene: 2. DNA of the CDR3: TGTGCCAGCAGCAAACTAGCGGGGGGGACAGATACGCAGTATTTT. This translates into CASSKLAGGTDTQYF. The full variable domain, its missing parts supplied by reference TRBV7-3 and TRBJ2-3, is GAGVSQTPSNKVTEKGKYVELRCDPISGHTALYWYRQSLGQGPEFLIYFQGTGAADDSGLPNDRFFAVRPEGSVSTLKIQRTERGDSAVYLCASSKLAGGTDTQYFGPGTRLTVL.

The rearrangement uses TRBV7-8 and TRBJ2-1; 9 bases are shared with TRBD1. There are 18 residues in the CDR3. Germline values: CDR1 SGHVS, CDR2 FQNEAQ. Trimming removed 1 base from V and 7 bases from J; junction bases left unmatched: 14. The CDR3 DNA follows: TGTGCCAGCAGCTTAGATCCCGGGACAGGGCTCTTTCGGAATGAGCAGTTCTTC. Amino acid sequence: CASSLDPGTGLFRNEQFF.

The chain's CDR3 is CASSSRDSAYEQYF. DNA of the CDR3: TGTGCCAGCAGCTCACGGGACTCAGCCTACGAGCAGTACTTC. V gene TRBV11-3 combines with J gene TRBJ2-7; D is perhaps TRBD2 (6 bases). This CDR3 region has 14 residues. Trimming cost V 4 bases and J 2 bases, with 12 bases left between them. Germline V gene data show CDR1 as SGHNT and CDR2 as YENEEA.

The rearrangement links TRBV10-3 to TRBJ2-3; a weak D match, TRBD1 (5 bases). This CDR3 spans 16 amino acids. Germline V gene data show CDR1 as ENHRY and CDR2 as SYGVKD. V gave up 3 bases and J gave up 3 bases, with 16 bases separating them. The CDR3 sequence: CAISDGSGRGTDTQYF. As DNA, the CDR3 is TGTGCCATCAGTGATGGTTCTGGTAGGGGTACAGATACGCAGTATTTT.

This sequence joins TRBV28 and TRBJ1-4, with 8 bases matching TRBD1. Per the germline V gene, CDR1 is MDHEN and CDR2 is SYDVKM. This CDR3 region has 14 residues. The trim removed 3 bases at V and 8 bases at J, leaving 5 bases unmatched. DNA of the CDR3: TGTGCCAGCAGTTTTCGACAGGGGTGGGAAAAACTGTTTTTT. This sequence encodes CASSFRQGWEKLFF.

The CDR3 DNA reads as TGTGCCAGTAGTATAGATAGTTGGGGACAGAAGTACGAGCAGTACTTC. Translation: CASSIDSWGQKYEQYF. The gene calls are TRBV19 and TRBJ2-7, with TRBD1 matching 7 bases. CDR3 length: 16 amino acids. CDR1 is LNHDA and CDR2 is SQIVND in the germline V gene (reference sequence). V was clipped by 0 bases and J by 4 bases; unmatched bases: 9.

The chain links TRBV27 to TRBJ2-7; perhaps TRBD2 as D (7 bases). The CDR3 covers 13 residues. Germline-derived CDR1 and CDR2 are MNHEY and SMNVEV (reference sequence). The V and J ends lost 2 bases and 5 bases respectively, with 10 bases between them. The chain's CDR3 is CASSLAGAHEQYF. The DNA of the CDR3 is TGTGCCAGCAGTTTAGCGGGGGCCCACGAGCAGTACTTC.

The chain combines TRBV5-8 with TRBJ2-5; a weak D match, TRBD2 (6 bases). The CDR3 spans 15 residues. V gave up 4 bases and J gave up 2 bases, with 15 bases separating them. Germline-derived CDR1 and CDR2 are SGHTS and YDEGEE. The CDR3, as DNA: TGTGCCAGCAGCATTGCGGGACTCAAACAAGAGACCCAGTACTTC. It yields the protein CASSIAGLKQETQYF.

V is TRBV25-1 and J is TRBJ2-3; D gene ambiguous. V lost 8 bases, J lost 4 bases, and 16 bases lay in between. The CDR3 sequence is 14 residues long. Germline-derived CDR1 and CDR2 are MGHDK and SYGVNS. The CDR3 is CASLRSDSPDTQYF. CDR3 nucleotides: TGTGCCAGCCTTCGGAGCGATTCGCCAGATACGCAGTATTTT.

This clone came up a few times. In DNA form, the CDR3 reads TGTGCCAGCAGCTTAGTCGGAGCGGGGACCTACGAGCAGTACTTC. This codes for CASSLVGAGTYEQYF. The chain recombines TRBV7-8 with TRBJ2-7; 7 nucleotides align to TRBD2. CDR3 size: 15 residues. Germline V CDR1 and CDR2: SGHVS, FQNEAQ. Unmatched junction bases numbered 5, after V lost 1 base and J lost 2 bases. The variable domain in full, with the rest retrieved from reference TRBV7-8 and TRBJ2-7, is GAGVSQSPRYKVAKRGQDVALRCDPISGHVSLFWYQQALGQGPEFLTYFQNEAQLDKSGLPSDRFFAERPEGSVSTLKIQRTQQEDSAVYLCASSLVGAGTYEQYFGPGTRLTVT.

A single count supports this clone. The chain combines TRBV30 with TRBJ2-5; 7 nucleotides line up with TRBD2. Germline-derived CDR1 and CDR2 are GTSNPN and SVGIG (reference sequence). After removal of 3 bases from V and 3 bases from J, the junction contained 4 bases not matched to a gene. This CDR3 spans 13 amino acids. As DNA, the CDR3 is TGTGCCTGGAGCCCGAGCGGGAAAGAGACCCAGTACTTC. It codes for CAWSPSGKETQYF. The variable domain in full, with the rest retrieved from reference TRBV30 and TRBJ2-5, is SQTIHQWPATLVQPVGSPLSLECTVEGTSNPNLYWYRQAAGRGLQLLFYSVGIGQISSEVPQNLSASRPQDRQFILSSKKLLLSDSGFYLCAWSPSGKETQYFGPGTRLLVL.

The V call is TRBV11-3, the J call TRBJ2-1, with 7 nucleotides matching TRBD1. After removal of 5 bases from V and 4 bases from J, the junction contained 8 bases not matched to a gene. CDR3 length: 15 amino acids. Germline-derived CDR1 and CDR2 are SGHNT and YENEEA. This CDR3 is CASSVTGTSYNEQFF. The CDR3 nucleotides read TGTGCCAGCAGCGTGACAGGGACAAGTTACAATGAGCAGTTCTTC.

This clone has only one observation. The V gene is TRBV6-5, the J gene TRBJ1-1, with a possible D match to TRBD1 (5 bases). The V gene lost 0 bases and the J gene lost 1 base, with 12 bases spanning the gap. This CDR3 has 16 residues. Germline lookup yields CDR1 MNHEY and CDR2 SVGAGI. CDR3 sequence (DNA): TGTGCCAGCAGTTACTCCTTCACTCAGGGGAACACTGAAGCTTTCTTT. Translated: CASSYSFTQGNTEAFF.

This sequence joins TRBV29-1 and TRBJ2-7; 10 nucleotides match TRBD1. CDR3 size: 13 residues. CDR1 is SQVTM, CDR2 ANQGSEA, per germline. V was clipped by 4 bases and J by 7 bases; unmatched bases: 7. CDR3 residues: CSVVGTGDYEQYF. The CDR3 DNA is TGCAGCGTTGTAGGGACAGGGGATTATGAGCAGTACTTC.

Comments on this clone: Other DNA sequences in this sample translate to the same CDR3. The chain combines TRBV7-3 with TRBJ2-2, with D hard to call. The CDR3 length is 13 residues. Germline CDR1 and CDR2: SGHTA and FQGTGA. Trimming shortened V by 2 bases and J by 2 bases, and 3 bases separated the two germline ends. The CDR3 DNA is TGTGCCAGCAGCTTATCAAACACCGGGGAGCTGTTTTTT. It codes for CASSLSNTGELFF.

This rearrangement joins TRBV18 to TRBJ2-7; D remains unclear. This CDR3 has 13 amino acids. Germline CDR1 reads KGHSH; CDR2 reads LQKENI. With 8 bases removed from V and 0 bases from J, the gap between germline ends came to 11 bases. The CDR3: CASTKTPSYEQYF. CDR3 in DNA: TGTGCCAGCACCAAGACACCCTCCTACGAGCAGTACTTC. Complete variable domain (other parts from reference TRBV18 and TRBJ2-7): NAGVMQNPRHLVRRRGQEARLRCSPMKGHSHVYWYRQLPEEGLKFMVYLQKENIIDESGMPKERFSAEFPKEGPSILRIQQVVRGDSAAYFCASTKTPSYEQYFGPGTRLTVT.